Listed below are T cell receptor beta chains from one sample, sequenced in a study of T cell responses to AZD1222 COVID-19 vaccine. This table comes from immunoSEQ multiplex PCR, and its TCRdb copy is limited to in-frame clones, with some not included. In the table there are around 100,000 clones, around 87% of which are singletons. Sequencing used peripheral blood, obtained on day 0 of MenACWY control vaccination. All receptors derive from an adult in good health. The CDR3 runs from the conserved cysteine through the conserved F or W. A D gene is named only where the DNA matches it firmly. Expanded clones get a size class; other rows say once, few or many, or leave the size out.

D	size	V	J	DNA	CDR3
-	few	TRBV7-2	TRBJ1-2	TGTGCCAGCAGCTTAGACGGGTTCGCGGGCTACACCTTC	CASSLDGFAGYTF
-	-	TRBV7-6	TRBJ1-2	TGTGCCAGCAGCAAAAGTGACAAGGATGGCTACACCTTC	CASSKSDKDGYTF
-	-	TRBV28	TRBJ1-3	TGTGCCAGCAGTTTAAGTTCCACCGACTCTGGAAACACCATATATTTT	CASSLSSTDSGNTIYF
-	-	TRBV5-1	TRBJ2-5	TGCGCCAGCAGCGGCAGCACGCCCATAAACTCCTGGTACTTC	CASSGSTPINSWYF
TRBD1	-	TRBV27	TRBJ1-2	TGTGCCAGCAGTTTATTGGGCAGGGGGGTTGGCTACACCTTC	CASSLLGRGVGYTF
-	few	TRBV5-4	TRBJ1-2	TGTGCCAGCAGCTTGGTTCCGACAGCCTATGGCTACACCTTC	CASSLVPTAYGYTF
TRBD1	-	TRBV19	TRBJ1-1	TGTGCCAGTAGTCCGCGGGACAGAGAAGCTTTCTTT	CASSPRDREAFF
-	-	TRBV3-1/TRBV3-2	TRBJ1-6	TGTGCCAGCACCAACAGGGTTGGAAATTCACCCCTCCACTTT	CASTNRVGNSPLHF
TRBD1	-	TRBV7-3	TRBJ1-2	TGTGCCAGCAGCCCCGGGGGTGCCGGGACAGGATTCTATGGCTACACCTTC	CASSPGGAGTGFYGYTF
-	-	TRBV7-9	TRBJ1-2	TGTGCCAGCAGCTTACCGGACCGAGGCTATGGCTACACCTTC	CASSLPDRGYGYTF
-	-	TRBV27	TRBJ1-1	TGTGCCAGCAAGTCCGGTGGTTACACTGAAGCTTTCTTT	CASKSGGYTEAFF
-	-	TRBV19	TRBJ1-2	TGTGCCAGTAGTATACCCTCACAGGGAAGCTATGGCTACACCTTC	CASSIPSQGSYGYTF
TRBD2	-	TRBV18	TRBJ2-3	TGTGCCAGCTCACCAACTAGCGGGAGGGCCTGGGCAGATACGCAGTATTTT	CASSPTSGRAWADTQYF
-	-	TRBV18	TRBJ2-7	TGTGCCAGCTCACCACCAGGGACCTACGAGCAGTACTTC	CASSPPGTYEQYF
-	-	TRBV28	TRBJ1-2	TGTGCCAGCAGTTTATGGGCCGCCGCTAACTATGGCTACACCTTC	CASSLWAAANYGYTF
-	-	TRBV27	TRBJ2-1	TGTGCCAGCAGTTTAAACGCTGGGGGGCAGGGCATTATAGATGAGCAGTTCTTC	CASSLNAGGQGIIDEQFF
-	-	TRBV6-5	TRBJ1-1	TGTGCCAGCACCCCGGAGTGGGCAACTGAAGCTTTCTTT	CASTPEWATEAFF
-	-	TRBV14	TRBJ2-1	TGTGCCAGCAGCCAAGATTTCAGTGAGCAGTTCTTC	CASSQDFSEQFF
TRBD2	-	TRBV11-2	TRBJ2-7	TGTGCCAGCAGCTTAGGGCTAGCGGGGTATGTCGAGCAGTACTTC	CASSLGLAGYVEQYF
TRBD1	once	TRBV24-1	TRBJ1-2	TGTGCCACCAGTGATGCCGGGACAGGGGGGACCTATGGCTACACCTTC	CATSDAGTGGTYGYTF
-	-	TRBV7-5	TRBJ2-1	TGTGTCAGAAGCCCGAGGACTAGCGGGGGGGGACAGTTCTTC	CVRSPRTSGGGQFF
-	-	TRBV7-2	TRBJ1-6	TGTGCCAGCAGCATCTTCAAGACAGTCAATTCACCCCTCCACTTT	CASSIFKTVNSPLHF
TRBD2	-	TRBV19	TRBJ2-1	TGTGCCAGTAGTTTAACGGGAGGTTCAGATGAGCAGTTCTTC	CASSLTGGSDEQFF
-	-	TRBV23-1	TRBJ1-1	TGCGCCAGCAGTCAATCTATGGCCCCAAGGGCTGAAGCTTTCTTT	CASSQSMAPRAEAFF
-	-	TRBV7-2	TRBJ2-7	TGTGCCAGCAGTCTCACCGGGTCTTCCTACGAGCAGTACTTC	CASSLTGSSYEQYF
TRBD1	-	TRBV6-5	TRBJ2-3	TGTGCCAGCAGGCCCGACAGGGTCTCAGATACGCAGTATTTT	CASRPDRVSDTQYF
TRBD2	-	TRBV5-1	TRBJ2-1	TGCGCCAGCATGACTAGCGGGCGGAACAATGAGCAGTTCTTC	CASMTSGRNNEQFF
TRBD2	-	TRBV5-5	TRBJ2-3	TGTGCCAGCAGCCCCGGGACTACGGGTACGCAGTATTTT	CASSPGTTGTQYF
-	-	TRBV6-4	TRBJ1-1	TGTGCCAGCCGCCGGGACATACGGACGGGCACTGAAGCTTTCTTT	CASRRDIRTGTEAFF
-	-	TRBV19	TRBJ2-1	TGTGCCAGTAGTCCCGGGACAAATTACAATGAGCAGTTCTTC	CASSPGTNYNEQFF
TRBD1	-	TRBV19	TRBJ1-1	TGTGCCAGTAGTATCAGAACAGGGGGGGCTGAAGCTTTCTTT	CASSIRTGGAEAFF
TRBD1	-	TRBV10-3	TRBJ1-6	TGTGCCATCAAGTCCCGGGACAGGGAATCACCCCTCCACTTT	CAIKSRDRESPLHF
-	-	TRBV7-2	TRBJ1-2	TGTGCCAGCAGCTTAGATCGGGATTTCTATGGCTACACCTTC	CASSLDRDFYGYTF
TRBD1	-	TRBV19	TRBJ2-2	TGTGCCAGTAACGACAGGGGGGTAAGCGGGGAGCTGTTTTTT	CASNDRGVSGELFF
-	-	TRBV28	TRBJ1-2	TGTGCCAGCAGTTCCTACCTTGGCTACACCTTC	CASSSYLGYTF
-	-	TRBV5-4	TRBJ2-1	TGTGCCAGCAGCCCCGCAAGCCTTAATGAGCAGTTCTTC	CASSPASLNEQFF
TRBD2	-	TRBV18	TRBJ2-2	TGTGCCAGCTCACCTCGGACTAGCGGGGACACCGGGGAGCTGTTTTTT	CASSPRTSGDTGELFF
-	-	TRBV5-1	TRBJ2-1	TGCGCCAGCAGCTTGGAGCTGATACGACAGGACCGGGTATATCGTAGCTCCTACAATGAGCAGTTCTTC	CASSLELIRQDRVYRSSYNEQFF
-	once	TRBV5-1	TRBJ1-3	TGCGCCAGCACCGAAGGGTCAGCTGGAAACACCATATATTTT	CASTEGSAGNTIYF
-	-	TRBV28	TRBJ2-3	TGTGCCAGCAGTTTGCTTCGGTCGGGGACTAGCACAGATACGCAGTATTTT	CASSLLRSGTSTDTQYF
-	-	TRBV4-2	TRBJ2-5	TGTGCCAGCAGCTCCAGGGACGCGACAGAAGAGACCCAGTACTTC	CASSSRDATEETQYF
-	-	TRBV19	TRBJ1-4	TGTGCCAGTAGTATTCGGGGAGACCCTGGCGAAAAACTGTTTTTT	CASSIRGDPGEKLFF
-	-	TRBV6-5	TRBJ2-5	TGTGCCAGCAGTTACTCGGGAGGGGGCTGGGAGACCCAGTACTTC	CASSYSGGGWETQYF
-	-	TRBV28	TRBJ1-5	TGTGCCAGCAGTTTAGCCGTGGAGCTCAATCAGCCCCAGCATTTT	CASSLAVELNQPQHF
TRBD1	-	TRBV9	TRBJ2-7	TGTGCCAGCAGCCCGCCGGACAGGGGCTACGAGCAGTACTTC	CASSPPDRGYEQYF
-	-	TRBV2	TRBJ1-6	TGTGCCAGCATCCCCGGAGCATATAATTCACCCCTCCACTTT	CASIPGAYNSPLHF
TRBD2	-	TRBV19	TRBJ2-4	TGTGCCAGTACGGCCGGGGAGGGCATTCAGTACTTC	CASTAGEGIQYF